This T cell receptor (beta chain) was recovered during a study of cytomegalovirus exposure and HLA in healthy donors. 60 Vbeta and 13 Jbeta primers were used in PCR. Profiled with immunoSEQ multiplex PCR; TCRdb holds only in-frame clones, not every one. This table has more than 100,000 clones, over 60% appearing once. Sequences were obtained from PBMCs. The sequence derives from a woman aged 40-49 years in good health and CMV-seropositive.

The CDR3 is CASSQTAGGNSYNEQFF. Here the CDR3 DNA reads TGTGCCAGCAGCCAAACCGCAGGGGGAAACTCCTACAATGAGCAGTTCTTC. The rearrangement joins TRBV4-2 to TRBJ2-1; TRBD1 matches at 7 bases. V trimming: 2 bases; J trimming: 0 bases; junction bases outside the gene matches: 7. CDR1 LGHNA and CDR2 YNFKEQ come from the germline V gene. This CDR3 is built from 17 residues.